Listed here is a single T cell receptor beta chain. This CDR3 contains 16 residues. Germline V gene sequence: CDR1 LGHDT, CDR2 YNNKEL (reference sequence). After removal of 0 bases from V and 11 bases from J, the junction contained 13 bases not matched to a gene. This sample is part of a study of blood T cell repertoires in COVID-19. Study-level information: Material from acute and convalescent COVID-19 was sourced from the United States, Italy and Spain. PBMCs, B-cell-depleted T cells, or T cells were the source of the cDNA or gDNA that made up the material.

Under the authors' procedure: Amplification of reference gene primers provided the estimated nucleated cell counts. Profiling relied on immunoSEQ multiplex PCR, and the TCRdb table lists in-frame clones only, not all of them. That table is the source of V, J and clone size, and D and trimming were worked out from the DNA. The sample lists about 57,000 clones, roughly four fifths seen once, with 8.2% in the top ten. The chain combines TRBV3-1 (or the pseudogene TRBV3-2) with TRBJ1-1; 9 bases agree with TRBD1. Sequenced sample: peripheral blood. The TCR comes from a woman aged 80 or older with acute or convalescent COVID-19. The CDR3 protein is CASSQDPGTGMGWAFF. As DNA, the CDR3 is TGTGCCAGCAGCCAAGATCCCGGGACAGGGATGGGTTGGGCTTTCTTT.